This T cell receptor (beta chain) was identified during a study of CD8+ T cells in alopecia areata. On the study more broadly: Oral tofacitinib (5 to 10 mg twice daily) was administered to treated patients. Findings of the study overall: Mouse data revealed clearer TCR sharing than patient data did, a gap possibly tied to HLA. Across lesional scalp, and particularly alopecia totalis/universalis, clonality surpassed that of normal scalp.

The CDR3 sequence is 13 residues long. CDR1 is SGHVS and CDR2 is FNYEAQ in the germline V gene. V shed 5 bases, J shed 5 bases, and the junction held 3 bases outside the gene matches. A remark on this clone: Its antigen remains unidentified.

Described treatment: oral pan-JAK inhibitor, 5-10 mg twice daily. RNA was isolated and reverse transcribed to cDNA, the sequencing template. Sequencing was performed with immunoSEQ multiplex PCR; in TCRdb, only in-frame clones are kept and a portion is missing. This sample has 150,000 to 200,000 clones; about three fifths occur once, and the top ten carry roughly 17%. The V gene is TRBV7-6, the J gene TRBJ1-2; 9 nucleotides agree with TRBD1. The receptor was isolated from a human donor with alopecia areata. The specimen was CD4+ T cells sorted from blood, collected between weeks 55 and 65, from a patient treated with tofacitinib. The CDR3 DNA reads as TGTGCCAGCAGCCCCGGACAGGGGTATGGCTACACCTTC. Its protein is CASSPGQGYGYTF.